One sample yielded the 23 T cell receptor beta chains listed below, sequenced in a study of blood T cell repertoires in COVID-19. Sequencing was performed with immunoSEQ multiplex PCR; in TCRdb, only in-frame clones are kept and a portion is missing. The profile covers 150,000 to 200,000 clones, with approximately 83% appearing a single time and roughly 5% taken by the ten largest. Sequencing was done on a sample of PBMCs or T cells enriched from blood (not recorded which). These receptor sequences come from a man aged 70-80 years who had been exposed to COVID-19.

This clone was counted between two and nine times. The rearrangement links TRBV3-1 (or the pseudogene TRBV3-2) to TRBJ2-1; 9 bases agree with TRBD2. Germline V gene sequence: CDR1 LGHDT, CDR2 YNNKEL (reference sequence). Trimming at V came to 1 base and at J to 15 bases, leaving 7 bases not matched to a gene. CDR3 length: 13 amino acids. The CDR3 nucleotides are TGTGCCAGCAGCCAAGTTGGTCTAGCGGGGATGTTCTTC. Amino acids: CASSQVGLAGMFF.

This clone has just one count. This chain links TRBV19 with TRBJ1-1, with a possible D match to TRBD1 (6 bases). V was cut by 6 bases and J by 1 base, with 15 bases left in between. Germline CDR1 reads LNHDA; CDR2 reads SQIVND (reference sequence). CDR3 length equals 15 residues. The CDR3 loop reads CASRDRRNPNTEAFF. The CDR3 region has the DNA TGTGCCAGTAGAGACAGGAGGAATCCGAACACTGAAGCTTTCTTT.

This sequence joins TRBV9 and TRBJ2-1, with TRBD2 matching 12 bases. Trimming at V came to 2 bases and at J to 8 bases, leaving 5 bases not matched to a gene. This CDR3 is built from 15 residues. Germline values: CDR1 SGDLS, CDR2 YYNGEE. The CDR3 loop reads CASSVLAGGPHEQFF. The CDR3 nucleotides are TGTGCCAGCAGCGTTCTAGCGGGGGGGCCTCATGAGCAGTTCTTC.

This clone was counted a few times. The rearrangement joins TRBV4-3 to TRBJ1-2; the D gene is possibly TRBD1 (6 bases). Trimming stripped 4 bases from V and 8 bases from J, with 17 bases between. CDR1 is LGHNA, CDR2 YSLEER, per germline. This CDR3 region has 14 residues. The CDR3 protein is CASSLTGSSRGYTF. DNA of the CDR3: TGCGCCAGCAGCCTCACAGGGAGCTCTCGCGGCTACACCTTC.

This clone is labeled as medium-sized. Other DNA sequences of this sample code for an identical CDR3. CDR3 nucleotide sequence: TGCGCCAGCAGCCAAGATTTAGGGGCAACTAATGAAAAACTGTTTTTT. It encodes CASSQDLGATNEKLFF. The chain carries TRBV4-3 and TRBJ1-4; D is possibly TRBD1 (5 bases). Between the trimmed V and J ends, which lost 0 bases and 0 bases, there was a span of 8 bases. The length of the CDR3 is 16 residues. The V gene's germline CDR1 is LGHNA and CDR2 YSLEER.

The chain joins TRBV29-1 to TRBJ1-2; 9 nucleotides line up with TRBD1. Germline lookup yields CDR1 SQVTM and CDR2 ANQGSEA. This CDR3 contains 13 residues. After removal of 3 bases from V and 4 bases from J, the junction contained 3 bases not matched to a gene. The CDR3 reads CSVDKTGGYGYTF. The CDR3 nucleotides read TGCAGCGTTGATAAGACAGGGGGCTATGGCTACACCTTC.

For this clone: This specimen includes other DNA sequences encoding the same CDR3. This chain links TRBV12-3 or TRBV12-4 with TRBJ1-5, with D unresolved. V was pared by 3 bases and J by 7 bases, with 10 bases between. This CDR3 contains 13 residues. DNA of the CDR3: TGTGCCAGCAGTTTGGCGGGAGGGCAGCCCCAGCATTTT. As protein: CASSLAGGQPQHF.

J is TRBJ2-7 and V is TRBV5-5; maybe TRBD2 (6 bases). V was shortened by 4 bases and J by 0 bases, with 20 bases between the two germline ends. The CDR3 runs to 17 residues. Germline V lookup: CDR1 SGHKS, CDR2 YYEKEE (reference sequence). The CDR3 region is CASSLLLAGTGSYEQYF. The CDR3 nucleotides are TGTGCCAGCAGCCTCCTTCTGGCCGGGACTGGCTCCTACGAGCAGTACTTC.

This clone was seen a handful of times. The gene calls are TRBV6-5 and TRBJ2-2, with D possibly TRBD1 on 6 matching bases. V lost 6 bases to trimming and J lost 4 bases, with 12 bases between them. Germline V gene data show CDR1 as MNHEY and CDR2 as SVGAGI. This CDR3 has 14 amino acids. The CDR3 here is CASRDTGPTGELFF. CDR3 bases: TGTGCCAGCAGGGACACAGGGCCCACCGGGGAGCTGTTTTTT.

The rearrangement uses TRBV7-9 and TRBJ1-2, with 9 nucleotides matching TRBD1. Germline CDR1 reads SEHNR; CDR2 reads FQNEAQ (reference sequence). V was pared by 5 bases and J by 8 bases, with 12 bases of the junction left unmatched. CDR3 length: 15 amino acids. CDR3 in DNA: TGTGCCAGCAGCGTCCGGGACAGGGCGTTAGAGGGCTACACCTTC. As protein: CASSVRDRALEGYTF.

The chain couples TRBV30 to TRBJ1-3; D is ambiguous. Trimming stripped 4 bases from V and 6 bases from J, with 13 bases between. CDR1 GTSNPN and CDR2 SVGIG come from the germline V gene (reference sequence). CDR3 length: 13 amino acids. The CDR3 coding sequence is TGTGCCTGGAAGGTAAAGGGAGTAAACACCATATATTTT. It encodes CAWKVKGVNTIYF.

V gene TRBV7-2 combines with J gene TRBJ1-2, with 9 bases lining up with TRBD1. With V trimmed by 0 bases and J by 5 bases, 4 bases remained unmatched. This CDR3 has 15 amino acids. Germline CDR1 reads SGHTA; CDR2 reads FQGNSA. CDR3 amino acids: CASSLAGQGLYGYTF. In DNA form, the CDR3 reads TGTGCCAGCAGCTTAGCGGGACAGGGATTGTATGGCTACACCTTC. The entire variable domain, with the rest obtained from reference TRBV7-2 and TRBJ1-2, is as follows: GAGVSQSPSNKVTEKGKDVELRCDPISGHTALYWYRQSLGQGLEFLIYFQGNSAPDKSGLPSDRFSAERTGGSVSTLTIQRTQQEDSAVYLCASSLAGQGLYGYTFGSGTRLTVV.

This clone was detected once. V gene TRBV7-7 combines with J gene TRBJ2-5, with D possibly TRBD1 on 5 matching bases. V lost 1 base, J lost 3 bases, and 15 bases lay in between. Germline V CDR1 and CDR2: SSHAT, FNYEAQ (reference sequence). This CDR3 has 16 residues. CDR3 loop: CASSLGSATAKETQYF. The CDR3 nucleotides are TGTGCCAGCAGCTTAGGGAGCGCGACAGCTAAAGAGACCCAGTACTTC.

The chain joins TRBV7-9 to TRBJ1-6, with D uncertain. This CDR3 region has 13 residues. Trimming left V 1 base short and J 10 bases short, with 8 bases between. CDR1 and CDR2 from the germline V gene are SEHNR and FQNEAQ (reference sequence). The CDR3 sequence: CASSLVEGSPLHF. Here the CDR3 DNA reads TGTGCCAGCAGCTTAGTCGAGGGATCACCCCTCCACTTT. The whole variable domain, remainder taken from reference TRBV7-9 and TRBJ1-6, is DTGVSQNPRHKITKRGQNVTFRCDPISEHNRLYWYRQTLGQGPEFLTYFQNEAQLEKSRLLSDRFSAERPKGSFSTLEIQRTEQGDSAMYLCASSLVEGSPLHFGNGTRLTVT.

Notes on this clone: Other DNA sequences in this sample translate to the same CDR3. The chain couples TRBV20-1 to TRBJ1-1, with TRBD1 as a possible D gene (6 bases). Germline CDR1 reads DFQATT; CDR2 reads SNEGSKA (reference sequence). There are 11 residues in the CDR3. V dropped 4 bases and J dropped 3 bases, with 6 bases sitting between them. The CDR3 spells CSAKGDTEAFF. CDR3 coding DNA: TGCAGTGCTAAGGGGGACACTGAAGCTTTCTTT.

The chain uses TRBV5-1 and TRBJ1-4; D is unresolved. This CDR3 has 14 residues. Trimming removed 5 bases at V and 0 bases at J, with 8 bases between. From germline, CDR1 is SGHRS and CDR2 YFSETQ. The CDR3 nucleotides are TGCGCCAGCAGGGACTCTGCAACTAATGAAAAACTGTTTTTT. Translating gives CASRDSATNEKLFF.

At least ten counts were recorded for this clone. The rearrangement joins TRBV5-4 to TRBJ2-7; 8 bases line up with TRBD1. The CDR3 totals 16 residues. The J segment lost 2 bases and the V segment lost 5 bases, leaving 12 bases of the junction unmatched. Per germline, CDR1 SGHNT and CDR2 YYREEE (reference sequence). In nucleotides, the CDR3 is TGTGCCAGCAGAGATACGCCGGGACAGGCAGCCTACGAGCAGTACTTC. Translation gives CASRDTPGQAAYEQYF.

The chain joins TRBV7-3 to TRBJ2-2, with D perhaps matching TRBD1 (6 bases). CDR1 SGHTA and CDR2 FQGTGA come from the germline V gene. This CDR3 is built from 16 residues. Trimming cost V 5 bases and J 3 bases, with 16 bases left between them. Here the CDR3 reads CASSLTTGIDTGELFF. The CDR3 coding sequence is TGTGCCAGCAGCCTGACAACAGGGATCGACACCGGGGAGCTGTTTTTT. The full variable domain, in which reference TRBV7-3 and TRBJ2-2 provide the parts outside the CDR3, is GAGVSQTPSNKVTEKGKYVELRCDPISGHTALYWYRQSLGQGPEFLIYFQGTGAADDSGLPNDRFFAVRPEGSVSTLKIQRTERGDSAVYLCASSLTTGIDTGELFFGEGSRLTVL.

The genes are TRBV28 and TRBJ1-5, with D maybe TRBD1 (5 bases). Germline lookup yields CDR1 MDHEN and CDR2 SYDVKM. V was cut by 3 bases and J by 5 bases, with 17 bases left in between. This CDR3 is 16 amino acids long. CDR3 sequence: CASSFSSGSRDQPQHF. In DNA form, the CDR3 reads TGTGCCAGCAGTTTTAGTAGTGGTTCCAGGGATCAGCCCCAGCATTTT.

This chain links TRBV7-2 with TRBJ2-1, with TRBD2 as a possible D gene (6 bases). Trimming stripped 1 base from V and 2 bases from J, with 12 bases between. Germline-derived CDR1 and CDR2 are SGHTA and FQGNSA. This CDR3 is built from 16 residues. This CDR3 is CASSLVGGETYNEQFF. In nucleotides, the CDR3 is TGTGCCAGCAGCTTAGTGGGGGGAGAAACCTACAATGAGCAGTTCTTC. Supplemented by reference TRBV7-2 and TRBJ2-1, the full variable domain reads GAGVSQSPSNKVTEKGKDVELRCDPISGHTALYWYRQSLGQGLEFLIYFQGNSAPDKSGLPSDRFSAERTGGSVSTLTIQRTQQEDSAVYLCASSLVGGETYNEQFFGPGTRLTVL.

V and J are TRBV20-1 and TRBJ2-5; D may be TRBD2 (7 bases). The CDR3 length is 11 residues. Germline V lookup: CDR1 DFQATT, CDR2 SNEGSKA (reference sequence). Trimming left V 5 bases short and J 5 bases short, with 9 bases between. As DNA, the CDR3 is TGCAGTGCTTGGGGGGGCGAGACCCAGTACTTC. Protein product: CSAWGGETQYF.

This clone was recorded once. The DNA for the CDR3 is TGTGCCAGCAGCCTACTGGTAGCGGGAGTGGGAAGAGATACGCAGTATTTT. Its protein is CASSLLVAGVGRDTQYF. This chain links TRBV3-1 (or the pseudogene TRBV3-2) with TRBJ2-3, with TRBD2 identical over 9 bases. The germline gives CDR1 LGHDT, CDR2 YNNKEL (reference sequence). V lost 4 bases, J lost 5 bases, and 13 bases stayed unmatched. The CDR3 runs 17 residues.

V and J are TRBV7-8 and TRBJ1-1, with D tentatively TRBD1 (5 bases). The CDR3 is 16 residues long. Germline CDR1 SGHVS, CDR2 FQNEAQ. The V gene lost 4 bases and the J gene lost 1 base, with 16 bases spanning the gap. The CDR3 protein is CASSSLSAGKNTEAFF. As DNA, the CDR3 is TGTGCCAGCAGCTCCCTATCCGCAGGGAAGAACACTGAAGCTTTCTTT.